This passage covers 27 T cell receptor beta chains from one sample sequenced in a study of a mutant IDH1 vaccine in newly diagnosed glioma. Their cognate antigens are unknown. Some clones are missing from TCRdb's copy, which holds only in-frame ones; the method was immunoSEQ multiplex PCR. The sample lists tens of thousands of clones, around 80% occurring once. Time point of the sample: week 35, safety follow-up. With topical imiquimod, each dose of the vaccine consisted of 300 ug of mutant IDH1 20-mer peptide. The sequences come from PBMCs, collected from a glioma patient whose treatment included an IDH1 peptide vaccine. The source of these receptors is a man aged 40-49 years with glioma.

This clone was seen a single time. CDR3 protein: CASSGPPSYEQYV. The CDR3 DNA reads as TGTGCCAGCAGTGGCCCCCCCTCCTACGAGCAGTACGTC. The chain carries TRBV25-1 and TRBJ2-7; D remains unclear. Germline CDR1 MGHDK, CDR2 SYGVNS. This CDR3 contains 13 residues. V was trimmed by 4 bases and J by 0 bases, leaving 7 bases between them.

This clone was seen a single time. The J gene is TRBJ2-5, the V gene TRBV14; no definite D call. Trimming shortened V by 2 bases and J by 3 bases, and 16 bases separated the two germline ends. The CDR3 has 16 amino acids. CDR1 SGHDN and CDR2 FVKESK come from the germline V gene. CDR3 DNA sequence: TGTGCCAGCAGCCAAAATTTTGGCGTTCTTGAAGAGACCCAGTACTTC. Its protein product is CASSQNFGVLEETQYF.

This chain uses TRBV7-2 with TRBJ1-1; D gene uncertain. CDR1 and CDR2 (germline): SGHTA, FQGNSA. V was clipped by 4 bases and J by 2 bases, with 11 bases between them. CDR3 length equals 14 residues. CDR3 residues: CASSSYMENTEAFF. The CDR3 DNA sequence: TGTGCCAGCAGCTCTTATATGGAAAACACTGAAGCTTTCTTT.

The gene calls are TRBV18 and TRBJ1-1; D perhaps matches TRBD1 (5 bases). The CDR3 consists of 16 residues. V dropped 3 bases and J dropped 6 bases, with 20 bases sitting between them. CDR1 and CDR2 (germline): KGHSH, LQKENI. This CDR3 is CASSPSPGVGMAEAFF. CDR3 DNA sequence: TGTGCCAGCTCACCGTCACCGGGGGTAGGGATGGCTGAAGCTTTCTTT.

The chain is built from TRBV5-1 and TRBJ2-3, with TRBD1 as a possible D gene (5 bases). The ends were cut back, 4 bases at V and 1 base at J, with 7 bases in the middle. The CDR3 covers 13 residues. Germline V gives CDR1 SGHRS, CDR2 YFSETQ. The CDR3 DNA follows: TGCGCCAGCAGCCTACAGGGCACAGATACGCAGTATTTT. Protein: CASSLQGTDTQYF.

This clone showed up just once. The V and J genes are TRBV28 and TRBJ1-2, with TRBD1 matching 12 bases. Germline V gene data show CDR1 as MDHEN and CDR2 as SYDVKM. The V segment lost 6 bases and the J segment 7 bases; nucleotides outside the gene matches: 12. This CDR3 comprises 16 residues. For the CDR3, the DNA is TGTGCCAGCAGCCCTGGGACAGGGGGCTCCTTGGGTGGCTACACCTTC. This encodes CASSPGTGGSLGGYTF.

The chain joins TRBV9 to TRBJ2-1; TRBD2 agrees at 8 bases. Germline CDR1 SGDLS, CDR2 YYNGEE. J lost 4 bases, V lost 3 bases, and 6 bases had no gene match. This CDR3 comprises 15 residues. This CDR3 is CASSATGGPYNEQFF. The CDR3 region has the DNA TGTGCCAGCAGCGCTACGGGAGGGCCGTACAATGAGCAGTTCTTC.

The DNA of the CDR3 is TGTGCCAGCAGCCCCTCGTTAGGGGAAGGAGCCTACACCTTC. It is translated as CASSPSLGEGAYTF. The chain combines TRBV11-2 with TRBJ1-2, with D possibly being TRBD1 (5 bases). Germline V gene lookup returns CDR1 SGHAT and CDR2 FQNNGV. This CDR3 region has 14 residues. The germline V and J ends were trimmed by 5 bases and 10 bases, with 20 bases remaining between them. Filled out from reference TRBV11-2 and TRBJ1-2, the complete variable domain reads EAGVAQSPRYKIIEKRQSVAFWCNPISGHATLYWYQQILGQGPKLLIQFQNNGVVDDSQLPKDRFSAERLKGVDSTLKIQPAKLEDSAVYLCASSPSLGEGAYTFGSGTRLTVV.

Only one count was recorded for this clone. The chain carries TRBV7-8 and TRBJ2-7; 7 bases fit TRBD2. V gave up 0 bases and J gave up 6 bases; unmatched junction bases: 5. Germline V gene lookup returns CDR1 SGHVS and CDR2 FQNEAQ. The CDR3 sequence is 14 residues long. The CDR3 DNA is TGTGCCAGCAGCTTAGCTTCGGGAGGCGGCGAGCAGTACGTC. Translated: CASSLASGGGEQYV.

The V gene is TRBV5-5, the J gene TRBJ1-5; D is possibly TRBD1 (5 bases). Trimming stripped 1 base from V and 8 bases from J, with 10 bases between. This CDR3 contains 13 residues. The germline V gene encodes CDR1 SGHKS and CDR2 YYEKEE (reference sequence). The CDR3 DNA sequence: TGTGCCAGCAGCTTGCGGGGGTTGGAGCCCCAGCATTTT. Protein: CASSLRGLEPQHF.

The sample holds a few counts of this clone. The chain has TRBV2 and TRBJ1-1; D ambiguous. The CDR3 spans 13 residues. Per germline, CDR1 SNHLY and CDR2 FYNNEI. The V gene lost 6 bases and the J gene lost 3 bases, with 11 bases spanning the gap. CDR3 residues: CASRYKWDTEAFF. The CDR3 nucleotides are TGTGCCAGCAGATATAAATGGGACACTGAAGCTTTCTTT.

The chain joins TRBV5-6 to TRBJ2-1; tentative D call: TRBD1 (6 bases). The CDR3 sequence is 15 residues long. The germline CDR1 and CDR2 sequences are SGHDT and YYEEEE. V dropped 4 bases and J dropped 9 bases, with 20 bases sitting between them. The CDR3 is CASSPRGTGSGEQFF. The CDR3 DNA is TGTGCCAGCAGCCCCAGGGGAACGGGGTCAGGTGAGCAGTTCTTC.

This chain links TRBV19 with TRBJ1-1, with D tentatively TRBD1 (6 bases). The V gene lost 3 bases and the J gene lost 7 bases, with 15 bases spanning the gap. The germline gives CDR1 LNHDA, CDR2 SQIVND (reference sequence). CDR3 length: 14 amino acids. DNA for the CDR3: TGTGCCAGTAGTATGTACGGGGGCCGAGATGAAGCTTTCTTT. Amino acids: CASSMYGGRDEAFF.

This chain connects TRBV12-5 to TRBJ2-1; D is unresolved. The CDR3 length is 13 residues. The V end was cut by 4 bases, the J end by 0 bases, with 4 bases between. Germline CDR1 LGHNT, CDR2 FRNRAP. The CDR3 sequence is CASGYSSYNEQFF. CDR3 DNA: TGTGCTAGTGGTTACAGCTCCTACAATGAGCAGTTCTTC.

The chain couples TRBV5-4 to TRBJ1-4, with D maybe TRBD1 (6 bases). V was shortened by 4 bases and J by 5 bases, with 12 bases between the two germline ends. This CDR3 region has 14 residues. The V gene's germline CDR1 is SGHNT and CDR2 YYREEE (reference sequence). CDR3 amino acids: CASSHGQSNEKLFF. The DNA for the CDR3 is TGTGCCAGCAGCCATGGACAGTCGAATGAAAAACTGTTTTTT.

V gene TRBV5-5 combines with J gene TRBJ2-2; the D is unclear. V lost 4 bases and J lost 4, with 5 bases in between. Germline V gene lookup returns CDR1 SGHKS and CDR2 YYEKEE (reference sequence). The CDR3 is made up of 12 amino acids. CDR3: CASSTSTGELFF. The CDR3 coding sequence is TGTGCCAGCAGCACCTCCACCGGGGAGCTGTTTTTT.

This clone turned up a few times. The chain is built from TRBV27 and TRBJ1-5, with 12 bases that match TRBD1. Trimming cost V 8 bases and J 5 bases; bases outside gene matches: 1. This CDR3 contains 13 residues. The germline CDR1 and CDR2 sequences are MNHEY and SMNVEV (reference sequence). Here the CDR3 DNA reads TGTGCCAGCTGGGACAGGGGGCATCAGCCCCAGCATTTT. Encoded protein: CASWDRGHQPQHF.

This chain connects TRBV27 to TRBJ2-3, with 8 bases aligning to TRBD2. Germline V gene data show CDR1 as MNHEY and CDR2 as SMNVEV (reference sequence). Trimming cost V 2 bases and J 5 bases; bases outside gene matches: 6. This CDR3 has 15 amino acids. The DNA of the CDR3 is TGTGCCAGCAGTTTACGGAGCGGGAGTATAGATACGCAGTATTTT. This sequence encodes CASSLRSGSIDTQYF.

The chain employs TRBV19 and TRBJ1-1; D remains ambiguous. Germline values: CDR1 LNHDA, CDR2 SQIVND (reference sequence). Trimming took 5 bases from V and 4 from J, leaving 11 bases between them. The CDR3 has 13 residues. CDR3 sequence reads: CASSFATGTEAFF. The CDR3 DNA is TGTGCCAGTAGTTTCGCGACGGGCACTGAAGCTTTCTTT.

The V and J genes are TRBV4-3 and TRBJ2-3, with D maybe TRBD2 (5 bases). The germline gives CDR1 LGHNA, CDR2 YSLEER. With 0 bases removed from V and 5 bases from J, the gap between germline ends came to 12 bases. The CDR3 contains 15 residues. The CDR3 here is CASSQEKRDGDTQYF. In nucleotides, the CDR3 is TGCGCCAGCAGCCAAGAGAAGAGGGATGGAGATACGCAGTATTTT.

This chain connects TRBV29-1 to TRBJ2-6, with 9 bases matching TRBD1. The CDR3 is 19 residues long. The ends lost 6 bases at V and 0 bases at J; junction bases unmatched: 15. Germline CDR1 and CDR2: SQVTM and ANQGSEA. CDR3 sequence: CSVAIQTGQGLSGANVLTF. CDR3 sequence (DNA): TGCAGCGTGGCGATTCAGACGGGACAGGGCCTCTCTGGGGCCAACGTCCTGACTTTC.

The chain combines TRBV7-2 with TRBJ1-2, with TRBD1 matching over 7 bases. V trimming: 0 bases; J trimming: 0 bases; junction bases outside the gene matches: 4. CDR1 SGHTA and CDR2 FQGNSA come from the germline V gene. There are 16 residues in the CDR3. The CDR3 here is CASSLAGQSSNYGYTF. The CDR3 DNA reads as TGTGCCAGCAGCTTAGCGGGACAGTCCTCTAACTATGGCTACACCTTC.

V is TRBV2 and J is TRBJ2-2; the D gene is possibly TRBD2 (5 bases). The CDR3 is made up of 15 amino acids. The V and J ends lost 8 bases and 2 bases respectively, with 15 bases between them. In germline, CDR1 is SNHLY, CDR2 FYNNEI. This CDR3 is CASAVEAANTGELFF. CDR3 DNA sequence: TGTGCCAGCGCCGTAGAAGCGGCCAACACCGGGGAGCTGTTTTTT.

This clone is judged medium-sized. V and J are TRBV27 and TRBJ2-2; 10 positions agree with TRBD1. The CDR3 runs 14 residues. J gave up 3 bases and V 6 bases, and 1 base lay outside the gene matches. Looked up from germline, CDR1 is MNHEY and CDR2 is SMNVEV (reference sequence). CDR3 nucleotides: TGTGCCAGCAGGGACAGGGGGGACACCGGGGAGCTGTTTTTT. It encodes CASRDRGDTGELFF.

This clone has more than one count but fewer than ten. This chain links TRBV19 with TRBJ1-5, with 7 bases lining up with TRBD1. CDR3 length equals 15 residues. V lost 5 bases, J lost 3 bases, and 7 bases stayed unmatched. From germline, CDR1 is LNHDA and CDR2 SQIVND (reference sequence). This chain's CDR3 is CASSEQQGINQPQHF. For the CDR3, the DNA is TGTGCCAGTAGTGAGCAACAGGGGATCAATCAGCCCCAGCATTTT.

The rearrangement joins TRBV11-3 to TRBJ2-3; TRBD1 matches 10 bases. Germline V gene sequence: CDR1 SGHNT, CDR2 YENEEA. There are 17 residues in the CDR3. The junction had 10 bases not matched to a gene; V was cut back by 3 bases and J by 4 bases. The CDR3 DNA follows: TGTGCCAGCAGCTTGGGAAAGGGGACAGGGGTTGCAGATACGCAGTATTTT. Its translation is CASSLGKGTGVADTQYF.

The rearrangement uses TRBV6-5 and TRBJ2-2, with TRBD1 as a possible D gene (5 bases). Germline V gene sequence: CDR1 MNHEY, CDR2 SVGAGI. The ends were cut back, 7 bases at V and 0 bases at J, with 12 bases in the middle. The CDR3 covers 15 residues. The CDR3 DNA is TGTGCCAGCACCGTAGACAGCCCGAACACCGGGGAGCTGTTTTTT. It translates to CASTVDSPNTGELFF.